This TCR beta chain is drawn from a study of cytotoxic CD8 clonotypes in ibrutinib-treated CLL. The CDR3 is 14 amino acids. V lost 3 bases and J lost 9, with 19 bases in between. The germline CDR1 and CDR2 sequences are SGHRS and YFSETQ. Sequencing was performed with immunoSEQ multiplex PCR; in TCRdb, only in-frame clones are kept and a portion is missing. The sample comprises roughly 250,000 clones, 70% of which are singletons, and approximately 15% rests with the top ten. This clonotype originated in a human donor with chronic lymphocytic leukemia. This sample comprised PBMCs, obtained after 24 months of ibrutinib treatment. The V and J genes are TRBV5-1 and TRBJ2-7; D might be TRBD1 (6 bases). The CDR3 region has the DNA TGCGCCAGCAGCTCCTACAGGGAGACCGACGGGCAGTACTTC. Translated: CASSSYRETDGQYF.